The present TCR beta chain was sequenced within a study of cytomegalovirus exposure and HLA in healthy donors. Study results and limitations: A later analysis associated 16,000 or so TCR beta sequences with HLA alleles at a 0.05 false discovery rate.

This CDR3 region has 17 residues. Germline V gene data show CDR1 as SEHNR and CDR2 as FQNEAQ (reference sequence). PCR used 60 Vbeta primers and 13 Jbeta primers. Sequencing was performed with immunoSEQ multiplex PCR; in TCRdb, only in-frame clones are kept and a portion is missing. The sample has approximately 100,000 clones, 60% to 80% seen once. Details on this clone: Its antigen is as yet unknown. Mismatch with germline at one junction end may stem from a read error.

Sample: PBMCs. This clonotype was obtained from a man aged 40-49 years in good health and CMV-seronegative. The genes are TRBV7-9 and TRBJ2-7; 9 bases are shared with TRBD2. CDR3 nucleotides: TGTTCCAGCAGCCCCACCCCAGGGGCGGGGGGGTCCTACGAGCAGTACTTC. Translated, it gives CSSSPTPGAGGSYEQYF.